The 4 T cell receptor beta chains given below trace back to one sample, sequenced in a study of response to subunit inactivated influenza vaccine. TCRdb redid the calling of the RT-PCR reads with MiXCR, one entry per CDR3 protein. The data show 500,000 to 550,000 distinct CDR3 sequences, around a quarter seen once. The same specimen was also included in a second study, on T cells expressing NK-cell markers. Turning to that study: For TCR beta, cDNA was produced by 5'RACE template switching with UMIs.

The specimen was CD4+ T cells sorted from PBMCs, collected about 12 days after vaccination. Every receptor here comes from a man aged 45-65 years who received an inactivated influenza vaccine.

This clonotype turned up a few times. The chain couples TRBV18 to TRBJ2-6; perhaps D is TRBD1 or TRBD2 (5 bases each). Germline CDR1 reads KGHSH; CDR2 reads LQKENI. V lost 3 bases and J lost 6, with 9 bases in between. This CDR3 has 14 residues. Written as DNA, the CDR3 is TGTGCCAGCTCACCTACGGGACCGGCCAACGTCCTGACTTTC. The encoded protein is CASSPTGPANVLTF.

The chain uses TRBV27 and TRBJ2-5; D gene uncertain. This CDR3 has 17 residues. Germline CDR1 MNHEY, CDR2 SMNVEV (reference sequence). V was cut by 3 bases and J by 5 bases, with 22 bases left in between. CDR3 residues: CASSFVRLGASTETQYF. Here the CDR3 DNA reads TGTGCCAGCAGTTTCGTAAGGTTGGGTGCGAGCACGGAGACCCAGTACTTC.

There are a few counts of this clonotype. This chain joins TRBV6-5 and TRBJ2-1, with 8 bases fitting TRBD2. The ends lost 4 bases at V and 9 bases at J; junction bases unmatched: 11. The V gene's germline CDR1 is MNHEY and CDR2 SVGAGI. The CDR3 is made up of 15 amino acids. The CDR3 DNA sequence: TGTGCCAGCAGTTTCTCCAGCGGGGGAAGAGGTGAGCAGTTCTTC. Translating it yields CASSFSSGGRGEQFF.

This clonotype was seen many times. V usage is TRBV6-6 and J usage is TRBJ2-5, with a tentative D call TRBD1 (6 bases). This CDR3 has 13 amino acids. Germline V lookup: CDR1 MNHNY, CDR2 SVGAGI (reference sequence). Trimming removed 0 bases from V and 8 bases from J, with 10 bases in between. The CDR3 DNA follows: TGTGCCAGCAGTTACTCGTTACAGGGAACCCAGTACTTC. It is translated as CASSYSLQGTQYF.